This T cell receptor (beta chain) was obtained from a study of a mutant IDH1 vaccine in newly diagnosed glioma. Time point denoted: week 5, during vaccination. Vaccination comprised doses that each held 300 ug of mutant IDH1 20-mer peptide, plus topical imiquimod. Data came from immunoSEQ multiplex PCR; TCRdb stores just in-frame clones and leaves some out. The sample shows approximately 25,000 clones, approximately 80% of them seen only once. With regard to this clone: Antigen unknown.

The CDR3 is 16 residues long. The V gene's germline CDR1 is SGHRS and CDR2 YFSETQ. V lost 2 bases and J lost 0, with 15 bases in between. The sequences come from PBMCs, collected from a glioma patient whose treatment included an IDH1 peptide vaccine. This TCR was sampled from a middle-aged man with glioma. V and J are TRBV5-1 and TRBJ2-7; D unresolved. The CDR3 region has the DNA TGCGCCAGCAGCTTAAAGGAACAACGCGGCTCCTACGAGCAGTACTTC. Protein: CASSLKEQRGSYEQYF.